This entry lists 28 T cell receptor beta chains sequenced from one sample in a study of T cell responses to AZD1222 COVID-19 vaccine. Sequenced by immunoSEQ multiplex PCR; TCRdb stores in-frame clones only, minus some. The profile covers about 140,000 clones, with approximately 92% appearing a single time and 3.6% taken by the ten largest. The specimen comprised peripheral blood, sampled 28 days after the second AZD1222 dose. The receptor source for this set is an adult who received the AZD1222 COVID-19 vaccine.

The genes are TRBV13 and TRBJ1-1; no reliable D call. CDR1 and CDR2 from the germline V gene are PRHDT and FYEKMQ (reference sequence). The CDR3 runs 15 residues. V lost 3 bases and J 4 bases, leaving 15 bases between the germline ends. The CDR3: CASSFRAERGTEAFF. The CDR3 DNA is TGTGCCAGCAGCTTCCGAGCCGAACGGGGCACTGAAGCTTTCTTT.

The genes are TRBV2 and TRBJ2-3; no clear D gene. Germline V CDR1 and CDR2: SNHLY, FYNNEI. This CDR3 is built from 17 residues. The germline V and J ends were trimmed by 6 bases and 0 bases, with 19 bases remaining between them. The CDR3 sequence is CASRRGPAAKSTDTQYF. CDR3 bases: TGTGCCAGCAGACGAGGACCGGCGGCCAAGAGCACAGATACGCAGTATTTT. The full variable domain, completed using reference TRBV2 and TRBJ2-3, is EPEVTQTPSHQVTQMGQEVILRCVPISNHLYFYWYRQILGQKVEFLVSFYNNEISEKSEIFDDQFSVERPDGSNFTLKIRSTKLEDSAMYFCASRRGPAAKSTDTQYFGPGTRLTVL.

As concerns this clone: Other DNA sequences in the same sample also yield this CDR3. CDR3 loop: CASSLVGLAGETQYF. The CDR3 DNA sequence: TGTGCCAGCAGCTTAGTCGGACTAGCGGGAGAGACCCAGTACTTC. This chain uses TRBV7-8 with TRBJ2-5; 11 bases align to TRBD2. Germline V lookup: CDR1 SGHVS, CDR2 FQNEAQ. The CDR3 is 15 residues long. V was pared by 1 base and J by 4 bases, with 2 bases of the junction left unmatched.

V gene TRBV25-1 combines with J gene TRBJ2-5; perhaps TRBD1 as D (6 bases). Trimming cost V 3 bases and J 6 bases, with 14 bases left between them. The CDR3 totals 14 residues. Germline values: CDR1 MGHDK, CDR2 SYGVNS. CDR3 sequence: CASSDPQGPKTQYF. The CDR3 DNA follows: TGTGCCAGCAGTGATCCGCAGGGGCCGAAGACCCAGTACTTC.

The rearrangement links TRBV6-6 to TRBJ1-1; D not certain. Germline V gives CDR1 MNHNY, CDR2 SVGAGI (reference sequence). Trimming stripped 2 bases from V and 0 bases from J, with 4 bases between. The CDR3 spans 13 residues. The CDR3 here is CASSYVLNTEAFF. Here the CDR3 DNA reads TGTGCCAGCAGTTACGTTTTGAACACTGAAGCTTTCTTT.

This clone was counted between two and nine times. CDR3 nucleotide sequence: TGTGCCAGCAGCTCCACCGGGACTAGCGGAACCGGGGAGCTGTTTTTT. Amino acids: CASSSTGTSGTGELFF. The rearrangement links TRBV9 to TRBJ2-2; 11 nucleotides agree with TRBD2. The germline gives CDR1 SGDLS, CDR2 YYNGEE. The J segment lost 5 bases and the V segment lost 4 bases, leaving 7 bases of the junction unmatched. This CDR3 spans 16 amino acids. Full variable domain (rest looked up from reference TRBV9 and TRBJ2-2): DSGVTQTPKHLITATGQRVTLRCSPRSGDLSVYWYQQSLDQGLQFLIQYYNGEERAKGNILERFSAQQFPDLHSELNLSSLELGDSALYFCASSSTGTSGTGELFFGEGSRLTVL.

The chain uses TRBV7-9 and TRBJ2-7; D is possibly TRBD1 or TRBD2 (5 bases each). This CDR3 has 16 residues. Trimming pared 5 bases from V and 7 bases from J, leaving 24 bases between. Germline V gene lookup returns CDR1 SEHNR and CDR2 FQNEAQ (reference sequence). In nucleotides, the CDR3 is TGTGCCAGCAGCATAAGGGGACCCCCGGGGCCGTCTGAGCAGTACTTC. It specifies CASSIRGPPGPSEQYF.

This clone was detected only once. V usage is TRBV7-2 and J usage is TRBJ1-1; no clear D. The germline V and J ends were trimmed by 4 bases and 4 bases, with 10 bases remaining between them. Germline V lookup: CDR1 SGHTA, CDR2 FQGNSA. The CDR3 totals 13 residues. The CDR3 coding sequence is TGTGCCAGCAGCTCGGCCGGATCCACTGAAGCTTTCTTT. Its protein is CASSSAGSTEAFF.

This clone came up once. J is TRBJ1-3 and V is TRBV6-4; a possible D gene is TRBD1 (5 bases). Germline CDR1 reads MRHNA; CDR2 reads SNTAGT. The V and J ends lost 9 bases and 0 bases respectively, with 12 bases between them. The CDR3 extends over 14 amino acids. The CDR3 DNA sequence: TGTGCCAGTCTGGGACGGAACTCTGGAAACACCATATATTTT. Translated, it gives CASLGRNSGNTIYF.

J is TRBJ2-1 and V is TRBV6-2 or TRBV6-3, with 9 nucleotides matching TRBD1. This CDR3 contains 15 residues. Germline V CDR1 and CDR2: MNHEY, SVGEGT. V dropped 1 base and J dropped 6; count of bases not matched to a gene: 4. CDR3 region: CASSYYRGLINEQFF. The CDR3 nucleotides are TGTGCCAGCAGTTACTACAGGGGGCTCATCAATGAGCAGTTCTTC.

The gene calls are TRBV21-1 and TRBJ1-3. TRBV21-1 is recorded as a pseudogene. The CDR3 totals 16 residues. CDR3 region: CASSTGRLSSGNTIYF. The DNA of the CDR3 is TGTGCCAGCAGCACAGGACGCCTTAGCTCTGGAAACACCATATATTTT.

The chain employs TRBV27 and TRBJ1-2; 7 nucleotides line up with TRBD1. Germline CDR1 MNHEY, CDR2 SMNVEV (reference sequence). There are 16 residues in the CDR3. Trimming cost V 3 bases and J 0 bases; bases outside gene matches: 7. The CDR3 nucleotides read TGTGCCAGCAGTTTCTTAGGGGGCCCGGCTAACTATGGCTACACCTTC. Residues: CASSFLGGPANYGYTF.

The chain has TRBV7-2 and TRBJ1-1; D is unclear. CDR1 is SGHTA and CDR2 is FQGNSA in the germline V gene. This CDR3 has 14 residues. The ends were cut back, 3 bases at V and 0 bases at J, with 8 bases in the middle. The CDR3 spells CASSFGMLNTEAFF. CDR3 DNA sequence: TGTGCCAGCAGCTTCGGGATGTTGAACACTGAAGCTTTCTTT. Full variable domain (missing parts from reference TRBV7-2 and TRBJ1-1): GAGVSQSPSNKVTEKGKDVELRCDPISGHTALYWYRQSLGQGLEFLIYFQGNSAPDKSGLPSDRFSAERTGGSVSTLTIQRTQQEDSAVYLCASSFGMLNTEAFFGQGTRLTVV.

This rearrangement joins TRBV3-1 (or the pseudogene TRBV3-2) to TRBJ1-5; D may be TRBD1 (5 bases). The V end lost 7 bases, the J end lost 2 bases, and 18 bases lay between the germline ends. The CDR3 has 16 residues. CDR1 LGHDT and CDR2 YNNKEL come from the germline V gene (reference sequence). For the CDR3, the DNA is TGTGCCAGCAAGCCAAGTGGCGGGGACGGCAATCAGCCCCAGCATTTT. It specifies CASKPSGGDGNQPQHF.

The V and J genes are TRBV7-9 and TRBJ2-7; possible D gene TRBD2, 6 bases. This CDR3 contains 16 residues. Trimming took off 3 bases at V and 2 bases at J, with 17 bases between the two ends. Germline V CDR1 and CDR2: SEHNR, FQNEAQ (reference sequence). The CDR3 bases are TGTGCCAGCAGCTTTCCCATGCGGGATGTTGCCTACGAGCAGTACTTC. It encodes CASSFPMRDVAYEQYF.

The chain couples TRBV6-2 or TRBV6-3 to TRBJ2-1; a weak D match, TRBD2 (7 bases). CDR1 is MNHEY and CDR2 is SVGEGT in the germline V gene. Trimming cost V 2 bases and J 9 bases, with 20 bases left between them. The CDR3 spans 16 residues. This CDR3 is CASSYGGATGRGEQFF. The CDR3 bases are TGTGCCAGCAGTTACGGGGGGGCTACTGGGAGAGGTGAGCAGTTCTTC.

V gene TRBV6-4 combines with J gene TRBJ2-1, with 14 nucleotides matching TRBD2. The trim removed 6 bases at V and 7 bases at J, leaving 5 bases unmatched. From germline, CDR1 is MRHNA and CDR2 SNTAGT. This CDR3 has 15 amino acids. The CDR3 loop is CASSRLAGGPNEQFF. In DNA form, the CDR3 reads TGTGCCAGCAGCCGACTAGCGGGAGGGCCGAATGAGCAGTTCTTC.

The chain couples TRBV2 to TRBJ2-7; D unresolved. The V end lost 4 bases, the J end lost 5 bases, and 18 bases lay between the germline ends. The V gene's germline CDR1 is SNHLY and CDR2 FYNNEI. The CDR3 consists of 15 residues. CDR3 nucleotides: TGTGCCAGCAGTGGGCCCGGGCCATCCGAGGACGAGCAGTACTTC. The encoded protein is CASSGPGPSEDEQYF.

The chain's CDR3 is CASSSERGERFNYGYTF. Here the CDR3 DNA reads TGTGCCAGCAGCTCAGAGAGGGGGGAGAGGTTTAACTATGGCTACACCTTC. The rearrangement uses TRBV7-2 and TRBJ1-2, with D possibly TRBD1 on 6 matching bases. Germline lookup yields CDR1 SGHTA and CDR2 FQGNSA. V lost 4 bases to trimming and J lost 1 base, with 19 bases between them. The CDR3 sequence is 17 residues long.

V and J are TRBV14 and TRBJ1-1; no definite D call. The CDR3 extends over 14 amino acids. Germline CDR1 SGHDN, CDR2 FVKESK. The ends were cut back, 3 bases at V and 7 bases at J, with 15 bases in the middle. The CDR3 is CASSQGAGGSEAFF. The CDR3 DNA reads as TGTGCCAGCAGCCAGGGTGCGGGCGGGAGTGAAGCTTTCTTT.

This chain uses TRBV28 with TRBJ1-1, with D maybe TRBD1 (5 bases). The CDR3 has 13 amino acids. Trimming took 5 bases from V and 5 from J, leaving 12 bases between them. Germline CDR1 MDHEN, CDR2 SYDVKM. CDR3 in amino acids: CASSIPGSTEAFF. The CDR3 DNA sequence: TGTGCCAGCAGTATTCCAGGGTCGACTGAAGCTTTCTTT.

The gene calls are TRBV2 and TRBJ2-1, with 10 bases matching TRBD2. Germline values: CDR1 SNHLY, CDR2 FYNNEI. The V and J ends lost 8 bases and 6 bases, in that order; junction bases with no gene match: 10. The CDR3 is 15 residues long. CDR3 protein: CASAGGVAGGNEQFF. CDR3 sequence (DNA): TGTGCCAGCGCGGGGGGAGTAGCGGGAGGCAATGAGCAGTTCTTC.

The chain uses TRBV5-1 and TRBJ2-1, with D perhaps TRBD1 or TRBD2 (5 bases each). The CDR3 totals 14 residues. Germline CDR1 and CDR2: SGHRS and YFSETQ. The V end was cut by 1 base, the J end by 8 bases, with 13 bases between. The CDR3 here is CASSLLGTTDEQFF. The DNA for the CDR3 is TGCGCCAGCAGCTTGCTCGGGACCACGGATGAGCAGTTCTTC.

V and J are TRBV11-2 and TRBJ1-4; 7 bases are shared with TRBD1. Germline lookup yields CDR1 SGHAT and CDR2 FQNNGV. J was trimmed by 4 bases and V by 5 bases; bases with no gene match: 13. The CDR3 consists of 17 residues. The chain's CDR3 is CASSINLQGPDNEKLFF. CDR3 coding DNA: TGTGCCAGCAGCATCAACTTACAGGGGCCGGATAATGAAAAACTGTTTTTT.

The chain combines TRBV4-2 with TRBJ2-1, with D maybe TRBD2 (6 bases). The CDR3 totals 14 residues. V shed 1 base and J shed 7 bases, with 11 bases lying between them. Germline CDR1 and CDR2: LGHNA and YNFKEQ. The CDR3 region is CASSQGGKSNEQFF. As DNA, the CDR3 is TGTGCCAGCAGCCAAGGCGGGAAGAGTAATGAGCAGTTCTTC.

The rearrangement uses TRBV7-3 and TRBJ2-1; a weak D match, TRBD2 (5 bases). The V gene lost 0 bases and the J gene lost 5 bases, with 5 bases spanning the gap. CDR1 is SGHTA, CDR2 FQGTGA, per germline. This CDR3 has 13 residues. The CDR3 region has the DNA TGTGCCAGCAGCTTAACTAGCGACAATGAGCAGTTCTTC. Translating gives CASSLTSDNEQFF.

The V gene is TRBV4-2, the J gene TRBJ2-2; 8 bases fit TRBD2. Germline V gene sequence: CDR1 LGHNA, CDR2 YNFKEQ. This CDR3 is 17 amino acids long. The ends lost 4 bases at V and 2 bases at J; junction bases unmatched: 9. The CDR3: CASSLGLARSNTGELFF. DNA for the CDR3: TGTGCCAGCAGCCTCGGACTAGCACGGTCAAACACCGGGGAGCTGTTTTTT.

The V call is TRBV18, the J call TRBJ1-3; no clear D. V gave up 3 bases and J gave up 4 bases, with 16 bases separating them. This CDR3 contains 16 residues. Germline V gives CDR1 KGHSH, CDR2 LQKENI. For the CDR3, the DNA is TGTGCCAGCTCACCCAAAGTACAGCCGACGGGAAACACCATATATTTT. It codes for CASSPKVQPTGNTIYF.